Below are 32 T cell receptor beta chains sequenced from a single sample in a study of blood T cell repertoires in COVID-19. Sequencing was performed with immunoSEQ multiplex PCR; in TCRdb, only in-frame clones are kept and a portion is missing. The sample yields some 180,000 clones, about 90% seen once. What was sequenced was peripheral blood. The origin of the receptors is a man aged 65 to 79 with active or convalescent COVID-19.

This rearrangement joins TRBV5-4 to TRBJ2-7; 7 nucleotides agree with TRBD1. This CDR3 has 14 amino acids. After removal of 4 bases from V and 0 bases from J, the junction contained 4 bases not matched to a gene. Germline V gene data show CDR1 as SGHNT and CDR2 as YYREEE (reference sequence). The CDR3 here is CASSPDRASYEQYF. The CDR3 nucleotides are TGTGCCAGCAGCCCAGACAGGGCCTCCTACGAGCAGTACTTC.

V usage is TRBV7-9 and J usage is TRBJ1-6; TRBD1 matches 7 bases. CDR3 length equals 17 residues. Germline lookup yields CDR1 SEHNR and CDR2 FQNEAQ (reference sequence). V was pared by 6 bases and J by 6 bases, with 14 bases of the junction left unmatched. The CDR3 is CASSPPGGTAINSPLHF. CDR3 in DNA: TGTGCCAGCAGTCCTCCTGGGGGGACAGCAATTAATTCACCCCTCCACTTT.

This clone has a handful of counts. J is TRBJ1-2 and V is TRBV14; D is ambiguous. This CDR3 has 14 residues. Trimming removed 0 bases at V and 3 bases at J, with 8 bases between. Germline V gene data show CDR1 as SGHDN and CDR2 as FVKESK. CDR3 residues: CASSQESFYYGYTF. CDR3 bases: TGTGCCAGCAGCCAAGAGTCGTTCTACTATGGCTACACCTTC.

Comments on this clone: A read error may produce the germline difference seen at one junction end. The gene calls are TRBV20-1 and TRBJ1-2, with 7 bases aligning to TRBD1. Germline CDR1 is DFQATT and CDR2 is SNEGSKA (reference sequence). This CDR3 has 13 amino acids. The CDR3 DNA sequence: TGCAGTGCTAGTGGGACAGTATCTTATGGCTACTCCTTC. Translation gives CSASGTVSYGYSF.

The chain carries TRBV5-1 and TRBJ2-7, with D perhaps matching TRBD2 (5 bases). This CDR3 has 14 residues. Trimming removed 0 bases from V and 0 bases from J, with 7 bases in between. The germline gives CDR1 SGHRS, CDR2 YFSETQ. The DNA for the CDR3 is TGCGCCAGCAGCTTGGGAGGGCCCTCCTACGAGCAGTACTTC. Protein: CASSLGGPSYEQYF.

This chain connects TRBV11-2 to TRBJ2-5; no reliable D call. Germline lookup yields CDR1 SGHAT and CDR2 FQNNGV. Between the trimmed V and J ends, which lost 2 bases and 1 base, there was a span of 11 bases. The CDR3 contains 15 residues. The CDR3 loop is CASSLQRLSQETQYF. For the CDR3, the DNA is TGTGCCAGCAGCTTACAAAGACTGAGCCAAGAGACCCAGTACTTC. Based on the CDR3 plus reference TRBV11-2 and TRBJ2-5, the full variable domain is EAGVAQSPRYKIIEKRQSVAFWCNPISGHATLYWYQQILGQGPKLLIQFQNNGVVDDSQLPKDRFSAERLKGVDSTLKIQPAKLEDSAVYLCASSLQRLSQETQYFGPGTRLLVL.

As to this clone: Different DNA sequences within this sample yield the same CDR3. DNA of the CDR3: TGTGCCAGCAGCGCTGACAGTGGCTATGGCTACACCTTC. It codes for CASSADSGYGYTF. This chain links TRBV7-2 with TRBJ1-2; D might be TRBD1 (5 bases). This CDR3 is built from 13 residues. Trimming removed 5 bases at V and 4 bases at J, with 11 bases between. The germline CDR1 and CDR2 sequences are SGHTA and FQGNSA. The full variable domain, rest sourced from reference TRBV7-2 and TRBJ1-2, is GAGVSQSPSNKVTEKGKDVELRCDPISGHTALYWYRQSLGQGLEFLIYFQGNSAPDKSGLPSDRFSAERTGGSVSTLTIQRTQQEDSAVYLCASSADSGYGYTFGSGTRLTVV.

This clone was seen just once. The genes are TRBV4-3 and TRBJ2-7, with D perhaps TRBD1 (5 bases). The CDR3 runs to 15 residues. V lost 4 bases and J lost 3, with 16 bases in between. CDR1 and CDR2 (germline): LGHNA, YSLEER. The CDR3 here is CASSRYQGANYEQYF. CDR3 DNA sequence: TGCGCCAGCAGCCGTTACCAAGGGGCTAACTACGAGCAGTACTTC.

The chain couples TRBV6-2 or TRBV6-3 to TRBJ1-2, with D hard to call. Germline V gives CDR1 MNHEY, CDR2 SVGEGT. The V and J ends lost 5 bases and 1 base respectively, with 8 bases between them. The CDR3 has 13 residues. As DNA, the CDR3 is TGTGCCAGCAGTCCCGCGGTTAACTATGGCTACACCTTC. Amino acids: CASSPAVNYGYTF.

CDR3 sequence reads: CASNTQTGNTDTQYF. As DNA, the CDR3 is TGCGCCAGTAACACCCAGACAGGGAACACAGATACGCAGTATTTT. The rearrangement joins TRBV5-1 to TRBJ2-3, with 7 positions matching TRBD1. J lost 2 bases, V lost 8 bases, and 11 bases had no gene match. Germline loops: CDR1 SGHRS, CDR2 YFSETQ. The CDR3 extends over 15 amino acids.

The chain uses TRBV19 and TRBJ1-3; tentatively, D is TRBD1 (6 bases). Between the trimmed V and J ends, which lost 5 bases and 2 bases, there was a span of 10 bases. There are 14 residues in the CDR3. The germline V gene encodes CDR1 LNHDA and CDR2 SQIVND (reference sequence). The CDR3, as DNA: TGTGCCAGTAGTGTACAGGGAACTGGAAACACCATATATTTT. Encoded protein: CASSVQGTGNTIYF.

V is TRBV27 and J is TRBJ2-3, with 9 bases lining up with TRBD1. There are 17 residues in the CDR3. Germline V gives CDR1 MNHEY, CDR2 SMNVEV (reference sequence). J was trimmed by 6 bases and V by 6 bases; bases with no gene match: 16. The CDR3 region has the DNA TGTGCCAGCAGGGATCCAGCCGGGACAGGGTCTGGGGATACGCAGTATTTT. Translating gives CASRDPAGTGSGDTQYF.

The chain employs TRBV27 and TRBJ2-5, with 7 bases lining up with TRBD2. The J segment lost 10 bases and the V segment lost 5 bases, leaving 10 bases of the junction unmatched. The CDR3 extends over 13 amino acids. Looked up from germline, CDR1 is MNHEY and CDR2 is SMNVEV (reference sequence). CDR3 nucleotides: TGTGCCAGCAGTGCCCAGCGGGACCGGGACCAGTACTTC. Its protein is CASSAQRDRDQYF.

This chain connects TRBV11-3 to TRBJ2-7; TRBD1 matches 7 bases. Germline assignment: CDR1 SGHNT and CDR2 YENEEA. This CDR3 contains 13 residues. After removal of 5 bases from V and 7 bases from J, the junction contained 8 bases not matched to a gene. DNA for the CDR3: TGTGCCAGCAGCCTCCGACAGGGTGGGGAGCAGTACTTC. This codes for CASSLRQGGEQYF.

The count of this clone is one. The chain links TRBV7-2 to TRBJ1-4; 10 nucleotides line up with TRBD1. CDR1 SGHTA and CDR2 FQGNSA come from the germline V gene. V lost 6 bases to trimming and J lost 3 bases; unmatched junction nucleotides: 7. The CDR3 totals 16 residues. CDR3 in amino acids: CASRTTGGSSNEKLFF. Written as DNA, the CDR3 is TGTGCCAGCAGGACGACAGGGGGCAGTTCTAATGAAAAACTGTTTTTT.

The chain joins TRBV9 to TRBJ2-2, with D uncertain. This CDR3 comprises 13 residues. V lost 0 bases, J lost 4 bases, and 4 bases lay in between. In germline, CDR1 is SGDLS, CDR2 YYNGEE. Here the CDR3 DNA reads TGTGCCAGCAGCGTAGCTCTCACCGGGGAGCTGTTTTTT. Translating it yields CASSVALTGELFF. Based on the CDR3 plus reference TRBV9 and TRBJ2-2, the full variable domain is DSGVTQTPKHLITATGQRVTLRCSPRSGDLSVYWYQQSLDQGLQFLIQYYNGEERAKGNILERFSAQQFPDLHSELNLSSLELGDSALYFCASSVALTGELFFGEGSRLTVL.

The V and J genes are TRBV2 and TRBJ1-1; D is uncertain. V was cut by 8 bases and J by 1 base, with 8 bases left in between. Germline V gene data show CDR1 as SNHLY and CDR2 as FYNNEI. The CDR3 consists of 12 residues. The DNA for the CDR3 is TGTGCCAGCGAGAGGGAGAACACTGAAGCTTTCTTT. It encodes CASERENTEAFF.

As DNA, the CDR3 is TGTGCCAGCAGCCTCTCCCCGACTTACGAGCAGTACTTC. The encoded protein is CASSLSPTYEQYF. The J gene is TRBJ2-7, the V gene TRBV28; D is ambiguous. The CDR3 has 13 amino acids. Trimming removed 6 bases from V and 4 bases from J, with 13 bases in between. CDR1 and CDR2 (germline): MDHEN, SYDVKM.

The chain recombines TRBV21-1 with TRBJ1-5; the table gives TRBD1 as D, unverified against the DNA. TRBV21-1 is assigned pseudogene status. The CDR3 extends over 19 amino acids. The CDR3 sequence: CASTHPLLGQGGSNQPQHF. The CDR3 DNA is TGTGCCAGCACCCACCCCCTCCTGGGACAGGGAGGAAGCAATCAGCCCCAGCATTTT.

The gene calls are TRBV6-5 and TRBJ1-5, with D maybe TRBD1 (5 bases). The CDR3 has 14 amino acids. Germline loops: CDR1 MNHEY, CDR2 SVGAGI. V shed 6 bases and J shed 4 bases, with 13 bases lying between them. CDR3 in DNA: TGTGCCAGCAGCCCCGGGGGAGGGAATCAGCCCCAGCATTTT. It codes for CASSPGGGNQPQHF.

The rearrangement links TRBV5-1 to TRBJ2-7; D possibly corresponds to TRBD2 (6 bases). Germline CDR1 SGHRS, CDR2 YFSETQ. CDR3 length equals 13 residues. The germline V and J ends were trimmed by 4 bases and 2 bases, with 10 bases remaining between them. CDR3 sequence: CASSEPGAYEQYF. The CDR3 bases are TGCGCCAGCAGCGAGCCGGGAGCCTACGAGCAGTACTTC.

The rearrangement links TRBV11-3 to TRBJ2-1; 7 nucleotides align to TRBD2. With V trimmed by 1 base and J by 5 bases, 8 bases remained unmatched. Germline V gene sequence: CDR1 SGHNT, CDR2 YENEEA. This CDR3 has 16 residues. Here the CDR3 DNA reads TGTGCCAGCAGCTTAGTGGGAGGGGAACTGAACAATGAGCAGTTCTTC. Translating it yields CASSLVGGELNNEQFF. Drawing the rest from reference TRBV11-3 and TRBJ2-1, the complete variable domain is EAGVVQSPRYKIIEKKQPVAFWCNPISGHNTLYWYLQNLGQGPELLIRYENEEAVDDSQLPKDRFSAERLKGVDSTLKIQPAELGDSAVYLCASSLVGGELNNEQFFGPGTRLTVL.

The V and J genes are TRBV7-3 and TRBJ1-4; possible D gene TRBD1, 6 bases. The CDR3 contains 16 residues. Germline V gene data show CDR1 as SGHTA and CDR2 as FQGTGA. The V end lost 5 bases, the J end lost 0 bases, and 13 bases lay between the germline ends. The CDR3, as DNA: TGTGCCAGCAGCCTGAACAGGGTCCCAACTAATGAAAAACTGTTTTTT. This gives the protein CASSLNRVPTNEKLFF.

Only one count was recorded for this clone. This chain joins TRBV11-2 and TRBJ1-3, with 8 bases aligning to TRBD1. Losses at the gene ends were 3 bases for V and 2 bases for J; bases not matched to a gene: 6. This CDR3 contains 16 residues. CDR1 and CDR2 (germline): SGHAT, FQNNGV. CDR3 sequence: CASSFGQGAAGNTIYF. The CDR3 coding sequence is TGTGCCAGCAGCTTCGGCCAGGGGGCAGCTGGAAACACCATATATTTT.

The chain joins TRBV5-4 to TRBJ1-6; tentative D call: TRBD1 (5 bases). Looked up from germline, CDR1 is SGHNT and CDR2 is YYREEE (reference sequence). The V gene lost 7 bases and the J gene lost 5 bases, with 13 bases spanning the gap. The CDR3 runs 14 residues. CDR3 in amino acids: CASQEGQDNSPLHF. The CDR3 nucleotides read TGTGCCAGCCAGGAAGGACAAGATAATTCACCCCTCCACTTT.

The gene calls are TRBV6-6 and TRBJ2-1; TRBD2 matches 10 bases. The germline V gene has CDR1 MNHNY and CDR2 SVGAGI (reference sequence). The V segment lost 2 bases and the J segment 8 bases; nucleotides outside the gene matches: 9. The CDR3 has 16 amino acids. CDR3 region: CASSYALAGVAHEQFF. CDR3 sequence (DNA): TGTGCCAGCAGTTACGCCCTAGCGGGAGTGGCCCATGAGCAGTTCTTC.

This chain joins TRBV19 and TRBJ1-2; the D gene is possibly TRBD1 (6 bases). V was trimmed by 3 bases and J by 4 bases, leaving 12 bases between them. Germline CDR1 reads LNHDA; CDR2 reads SQIVND (reference sequence). The CDR3 loop spans 14 amino acids. Here the CDR3 DNA reads TGTGCCAGTAGTATCCAGACAGGATCCTATGGCTACACCTTC. This codes for CASSIQTGSYGYTF.

This chain joins TRBV6-5 and TRBJ2-2; 14 bases match TRBD2. Trimming cost V 2 bases and J 5 bases; bases outside gene matches: 1. Germline CDR1 is MNHEY and CDR2 is SVGAGI. The CDR3 extends over 16 amino acids. DNA of the CDR3: TGTGCCAGCAGTTACGGACTAGCGGGAGGTACCGGGGAGCTGTTTTTT. This encodes CASSYGLAGGTGELFF.

The chain joins TRBV24-1 to TRBJ2-1; 11 nucleotides match TRBD1. The CDR3 loop spans 14 amino acids. Germline CDR1 and CDR2: KGHDR and SFDVKD. V was clipped by 9 bases and J by 4 bases; unmatched bases: 4. CDR3 DNA: TGTGCCACCGGGACAGGGGGAATGTACAATGAGCAGTTCTTC. Translation: CATGTGGMYNEQFF.

The CDR3, as DNA: TGCAGCGCCTGGGGACTAGACGAGACCCAGTACTTC. It codes for CSAWGLDETQYF. This chain links TRBV29-1 with TRBJ2-5; 8 positions match TRBD2. The CDR3 contains 12 residues. Germline V gives CDR1 SQVTM, CDR2 ANQGSEA. Losses at the gene ends were 7 bases for V and 5 bases for J; bases not matched to a gene: 6.

The CDR3 loop is CSARPQGNAFF. For the CDR3, the DNA is TGCAGTGCGAGACCTCAGGGAAATGCTTTCTTT. V is TRBV20-1 and J is TRBJ1-1, with TRBD1 as a possible D gene (5 bases). V lost 6 bases and J lost 11, with 16 bases in between. There are 11 residues in the CDR3. Germline lookup yields CDR1 DFQATT and CDR2 SNEGSKA (reference sequence).

This clone was seen only a few times. This chain links TRBV9 with TRBJ1-1, with 7 bases that match TRBD1. Germline values: CDR1 SGDLS, CDR2 YYNGEE. This CDR3 is built from 15 residues. Trimming took 4 bases from V and 5 from J; bases not matched to a gene: 11. The CDR3 loop is CASSPNRGLATEAFF. The CDR3 DNA is TGTGCCAGCAGCCCCAACAGGGGCCTCGCTACTGAAGCTTTCTTT.